These T cell receptor beta chains were read from a single sample in a study of shared clonotypes between healthy human individuals. Repertoires were generated with immunoSEQ multiplex PCR, while TCRdb's copy carries only in-frame clones and drops some. The sample includes 900,000 to 1,200,000 clones, 70% to 80% of them seen just once. Specimen: memory CD4+ T cells from PBMCs. These receptor sequences come from a young man in good health. Some clones in this sample may be carry-over from other donors' samples. CDR3s include the opening cysteine and the closing phenylalanine or tryptophan. Fields, in order: V gene, CDR3 protein.

V gene: TRBV5-1
CDR3 protein: CASSVGNYGYTF

V gene: TRBV28
CDR3 protein: CASSHQKGQGLNTEAFF

V gene: TRBV28
CDR3 protein: CASRMYGRGGNQPQHF

V gene: TRBV7-9
CDR3 protein: CASSLDGSGEEKLFF

V gene: TRBV28
CDR3 protein: CASSLRQGTEKLFF

V gene: TRBV7-8
CDR3 protein: CASSFSGGHRFGQPQHF

V gene: TRBV2
CDR3 protein: CASSSQGQIQETQYF

V gene: TRBV7-2
CDR3 protein: CASARSGETQYF

V gene: TRBV6-5
CDR3 protein: CASSVPGTGTETQYF

V gene: TRBV5-4
CDR3 protein: CASSLNRDSYGYTF

V gene: TRBV6-1
CDR3 protein: CASSGPGLAGGPTDTQYF